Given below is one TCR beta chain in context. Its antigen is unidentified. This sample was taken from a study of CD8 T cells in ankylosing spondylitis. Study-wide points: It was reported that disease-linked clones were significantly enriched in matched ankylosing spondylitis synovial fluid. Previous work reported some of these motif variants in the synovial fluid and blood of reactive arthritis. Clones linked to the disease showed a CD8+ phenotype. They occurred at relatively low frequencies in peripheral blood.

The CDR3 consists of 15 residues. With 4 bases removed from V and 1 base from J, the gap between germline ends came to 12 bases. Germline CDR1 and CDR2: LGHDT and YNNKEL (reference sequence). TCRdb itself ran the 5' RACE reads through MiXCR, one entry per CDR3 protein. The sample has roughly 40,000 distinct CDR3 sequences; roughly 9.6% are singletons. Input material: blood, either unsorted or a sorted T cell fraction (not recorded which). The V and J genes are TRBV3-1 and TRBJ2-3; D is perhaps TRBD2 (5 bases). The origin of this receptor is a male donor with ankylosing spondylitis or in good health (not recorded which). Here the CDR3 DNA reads TGTGCCAGCAGCCGAATTATGCGGGGCACAGATACGCAGTATTTT. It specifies CASSRIMRGTDTQYF.